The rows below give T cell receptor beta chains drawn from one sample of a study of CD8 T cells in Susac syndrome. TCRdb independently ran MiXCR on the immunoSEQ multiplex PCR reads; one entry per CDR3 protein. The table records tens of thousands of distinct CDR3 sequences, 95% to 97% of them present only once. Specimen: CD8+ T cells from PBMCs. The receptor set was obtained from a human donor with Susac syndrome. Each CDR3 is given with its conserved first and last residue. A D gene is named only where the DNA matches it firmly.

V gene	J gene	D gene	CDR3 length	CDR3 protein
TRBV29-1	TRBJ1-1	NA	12	CSGRQGATEAFF
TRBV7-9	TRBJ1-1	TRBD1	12	CASSLARQGAFF
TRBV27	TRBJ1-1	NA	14	CASSLTASGTEAFF
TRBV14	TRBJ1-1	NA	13	CASSLYSEGEAFF
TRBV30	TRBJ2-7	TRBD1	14	CAWGWTGGNGEQYF
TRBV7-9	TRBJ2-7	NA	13	CASSPPASYEQYF
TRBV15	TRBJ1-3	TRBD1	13	CATGTGSGNTIYF
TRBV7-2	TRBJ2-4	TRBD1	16	CASSVSGTVAKNIQYF
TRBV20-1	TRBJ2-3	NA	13	CSASSLSTDTQYF
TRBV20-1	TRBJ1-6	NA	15	CSARDVGQSGSPLHF
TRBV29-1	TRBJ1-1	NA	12	CSGSGLGTEAFF
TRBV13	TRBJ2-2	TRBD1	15	CASSLTGADTGELFF
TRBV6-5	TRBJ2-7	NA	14	CASSYSRGNYEQYF
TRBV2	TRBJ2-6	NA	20	CASIVPMTGYRDSGANVLTF
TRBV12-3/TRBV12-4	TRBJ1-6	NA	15	CASTLYGPGNSPLHF
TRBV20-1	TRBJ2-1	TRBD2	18	CSARDRLAGGPSYNEQFF
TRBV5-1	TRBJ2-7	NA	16	CASSDDSFQSSYEQYF
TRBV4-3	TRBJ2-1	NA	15	CASSQDGPNYNEQFF
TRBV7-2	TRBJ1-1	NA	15	CASSLRLAVNTEAFF
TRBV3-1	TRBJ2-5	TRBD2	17	CASSQSRASGYQETQYF
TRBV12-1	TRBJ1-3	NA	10	CAPPGNTIYF
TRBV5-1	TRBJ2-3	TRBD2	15	CASSQVAGGQDTQYF
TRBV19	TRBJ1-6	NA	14	CASSHLRGNSPLHF
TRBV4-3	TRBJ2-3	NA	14	CASSQVSSGDTQYF
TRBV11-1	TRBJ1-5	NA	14	CASSRGGSHQPQHF
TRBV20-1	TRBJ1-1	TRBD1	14	CSANRQGMNTEAFF
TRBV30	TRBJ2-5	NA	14	CAWSVGLDRETQYF
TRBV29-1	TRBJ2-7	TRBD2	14	CSVLLAGAAYEQYF
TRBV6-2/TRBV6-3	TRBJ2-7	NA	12	CASSYGPYEQYF
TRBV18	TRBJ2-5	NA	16	CASSPSARGARETQYF
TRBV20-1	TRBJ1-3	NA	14	CSATGAGSGNTIYF
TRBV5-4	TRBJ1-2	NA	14	CASSPDPGYDGYTF
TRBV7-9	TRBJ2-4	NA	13	CASSLWSGNIQYF
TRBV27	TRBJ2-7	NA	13	CASRTGNYYEQYF
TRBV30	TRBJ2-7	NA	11	CAWREFHEQYF
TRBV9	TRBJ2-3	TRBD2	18	CASSPTGGRGGDTDTQYF
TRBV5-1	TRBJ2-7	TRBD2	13	CASTPGGDYEQYF
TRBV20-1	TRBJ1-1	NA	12	CSARGLLFEAFF
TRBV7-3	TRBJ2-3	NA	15	CASSFRESATDTQYF
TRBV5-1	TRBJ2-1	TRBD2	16	CASSLTPGLVANEQFF
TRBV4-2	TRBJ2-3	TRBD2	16	CASSQTTSGGTDTQYF